The TCR beta chain under discussion was sequenced for a study of immune evolution from preneoplasia to lung adenocarcinoma (dated by TCRdb to 2020 to 2022). The study in broad terms: HLA loss of heterozygosity was found in under 8.5% of AIS, over 13% of MIA and roughly 30% of ADC lesions, and in no AAH lesions. The study used immune gene expression, TCR sequencing and multiplex immunofluorescence to profile the immune contexture of lung adenocarcinoma precursors and invasive adenocarcinoma. Resected precursor lesions (AAH, AIS, MIA) and invasive adenocarcinomas were compared with paired morphologically normal lung tissue. Sample size was based on specimen availability rather than a prior power calculation. The immune data were combined with whole exome sequencing and methylation data from the same cohort of nodules. A total of about 53 patients with pulmonary nodules who underwent surgical resection were included in the overall cohort. TCR sequencing data were obtained from about 46 patients. The study reported that roughly 110 samples were used for TCR sequencing. POLYSOLVER was used to infer Class I HLA alleles from exome data, while LOHHLA was used to detect allele-specific HLA loss. Study-wide conclusions, independent of this receptor: Findings were based on association rather than direct causation; larger cohorts with long-term follow-up and longitudinal biopsies were deemed needed. KRAS-mutant nodules showed the highest T cell clonality compared with EGFR-mutant or double wild-type lesions. The highest top T cell clone frequencies were observed in normal lung, and a progressive decrease in top T cell clone frequencies appeared to occur from AAH through AIS, MIA and invasive adenocarcinoma. Clonality was highest in normal lung, while later-stage lesions appeared to show lower clonality but higher T cell density and diversity. Because every patient came from Japan and China, how well the results apply to Western populations was uncertain.

With respect to this clone: Which antigen it targets is not known. The input lacks base qualities; no much larger clone sits a single base away.

Using the immunoSEQ hsTCRbeta Kit, TCR beta CDR3 regions were sequenced from DNA. Turning to the authors' computational methods: TCR sequencing data were analysed with the ImmunoSEQ Analyzer. T cell clonality was defined as 1 minus Pielou's evenness, calculated on productive rearrangements. T cell diversity was measured with the inverse Simpson index on productive templates. T cell density was TCR beta template counts normalized to usable DNA, estimated by amplifying and sequencing housekeeping genes. Two-sided Kruskal-Wallis tests were used to compare TCR metrics between histologic stages. The immuneACCESS repertoire file appears here via TCRdb, limited to in-frame rearrangements. These files lack a portion of the clones; in checked studies, under half of the deficit traces to unresolved V genes, and the cause of the others is not known. Clonal size and the V and J genes are those of that table, whereas D and trimming came from the DNA. This sample comprises about 3,700 clones, around 76% of them detected only once. The leading ten clones occupy 11% to 15% of the sample.

The germline V gene sets CDR1 to SGHVS and CDR2 to FQNEAQ. The CDR3 runs 14 residues from the cysteine to the phenylalanine. Only the CDR3 DNA stays, 42 bases, in frame from base 1. The V and J ends are trimmed by 1 base and 3 bases, leaving 10 bases between them. The patients had resection in Japan or China between 2014 and 2017. The histologic diagnosis of each case was independently confirmed on H&E slides by two lung cancer pathologists. Premalignant or tumor cells were enriched for nucleic acid extraction by macro-dissection performed after pathologic assessment. The AllPrep DNA/RNA FFPE Kit was used to isolate DNA from FFPE tissue.

This chain joins TRBV7-8 to TRBJ2-7; confidence is insufficient to name the D gene. Specimen: FFPE minimally invasive lung adenocarcinoma tissue. In the paper's terms, the cell subset or site label means: micro-invasive lung adenocarcinoma (MIA). This clonotype was sampled from a person aged 55-79 years with lung adenocarcinoma. The nucleotide sequence is TGTGCCAGCAGCTTAGGACGCCTCAACTACGAGCAGTACTTC. Its protein product is CASSLGRLNYEQYF.